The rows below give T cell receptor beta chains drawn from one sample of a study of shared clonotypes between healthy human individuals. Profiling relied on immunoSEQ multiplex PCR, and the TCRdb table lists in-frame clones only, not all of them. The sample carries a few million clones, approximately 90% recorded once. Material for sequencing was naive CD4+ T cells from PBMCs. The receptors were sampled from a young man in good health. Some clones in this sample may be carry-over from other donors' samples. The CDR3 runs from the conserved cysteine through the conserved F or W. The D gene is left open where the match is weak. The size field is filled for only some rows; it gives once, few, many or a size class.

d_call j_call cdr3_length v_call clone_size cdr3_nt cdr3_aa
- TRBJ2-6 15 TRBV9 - TGTGCCAGCAGCGTAGAAGGGTATTCGGCCAACGTCCTGACTTTC CASSVEGYSANVLTF
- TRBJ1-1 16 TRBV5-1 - TGCGCCAGCAGGAAGCTTGATTCTGCGGGATACACTGAAGCTTTCTTT CASRKLDSAGYTEAFF
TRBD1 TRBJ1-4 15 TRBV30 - TGTGCCTGGGGAAGGACAGGGGCAACTAATGAAAAACTGTTTTTT CAWGRTGATNEKLFF
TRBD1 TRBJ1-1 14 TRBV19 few TGTGCCAGTAGGATTGACAGGGCAGTCACTGAAGCTTTCTTT CASRIDRAVTEAFF
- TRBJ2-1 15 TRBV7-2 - TGTGCCAGCAGCTTAGTGTATTGGGGCTTAAATGAGCAGTTCTTC CASSLVYWGLNEQFF
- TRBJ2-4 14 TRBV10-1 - TGCGCCAGCATGGAGCCTCGGGCCAAAAACATTCAGTACTTC CASMEPRAKNIQYF
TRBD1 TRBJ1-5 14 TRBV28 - TGTGCCAGCATGGCCGACAGGGACAATCAGCCCCAGCATTTT CASMADRDNQPQHF
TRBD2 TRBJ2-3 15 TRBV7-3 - TGTGCCAGCAGCCTTAGCGGGAGAGAGGCAGATACGCAGTATTTT CASSLSGREADTQYF
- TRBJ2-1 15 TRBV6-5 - TGTGCCAGCAGTACCCGAGGGAGCTCCTACAATGAGCAGTTCTTC CASSTRGSSYNEQFF
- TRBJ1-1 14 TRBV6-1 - TGTGCCAGCAGTGAAGCAGGAGTGGGCACTGAAGCTTTCTTT CASSEAGVGTEAFF
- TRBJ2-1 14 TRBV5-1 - TGCGCCAGCGCTGTCGTGGTTTCCTACAATGAGCAGTTCTTC CASAVVVSYNEQFF
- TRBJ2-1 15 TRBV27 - TGTGCCAGCAGTTCCGGACAATTATCCTACAATGAGCAGTTCTTC CASSSGQLSYNEQFF
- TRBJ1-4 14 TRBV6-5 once TGTGCCAGCAGTTTCCGCGGAGATAATGAAAAACTGTTTTTT CASSFRGDNEKLFF
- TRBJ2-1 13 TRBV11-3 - TGTGCCAGCAGCTTAGGGCCCTCTAGGGAGCAGTTCTTC CASSLGPSREQFF
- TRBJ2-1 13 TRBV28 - TGTGCCAGCAGTTTCACACAGGGTGGTGAGCAGTTCTTC CASSFTQGGEQFF
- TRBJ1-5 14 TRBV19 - TGTGCCAGTAGTATACGGGCTAGCAATCAGCCCCAGCATTTT CASSIRASNQPQHF
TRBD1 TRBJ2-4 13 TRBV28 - TGTGCCAGCAGCAGACAGGGCCCAAACATTCAGTACTTC CASSRQGPNIQYF
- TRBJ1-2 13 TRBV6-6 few TGTGCCAGCAGTTACTCGGGTAGCTATGGCTACACCTTC CASSYSGSYGYTF
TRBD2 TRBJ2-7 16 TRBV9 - TGTGCCAGCAGCCCCCGGACTAGCGGGGTCTCCTACGAGCAGTACTTC CASSPRTSGVSYEQYF
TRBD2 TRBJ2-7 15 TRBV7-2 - TGTGCCAGCAGCCCCAGGACTAGCAGAACCTACGAGCAGTACTTC CASSPRTSRTYEQYF
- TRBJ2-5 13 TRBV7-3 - TGTGCCAGCAGCGTGGGAAACACAGAGACCCAGTACTTC CASSVGNTETQYF
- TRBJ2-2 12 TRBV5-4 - TGTGCCAGCAGCTTCTCTTCCGGGGAGCTGTTTTTT CASSFSSGELFF